This TCR beta chain is from a study of vaccination and CD4 T cells after COVID-19. Treatment in this sample: roughly 11-day PBMC culture with coronavirus spike peptide pools or control peptides (ViraFEST assay). Concerning this clonotype: No antigen is known for it.

Once obtained from cultured CD4+ T cells, the DNA was sequenced using the Oncomine TCR Beta short-read assay. From the PCR reads, TCRdb called clonotypes with MiXCR, one entry per CDR3 protein. This table has 21,000 or so distinct CDR3 sequences, about 52% appearing once. This CDR3 is 11 amino acids long. Germline-derived CDR1 and CDR2 are SQVTM and ANQGSEA. The V gene is TRBV29-1, the J gene TRBJ2-3; 13 nucleotides agree with TRBD2. What was sequenced was CD4+ T cells from blood, cultured in vitro. The clonotype comes from a human donor who had recovered from COVID-19. The CDR3 DNA reads TGCGGACTAGCGGGAGTAGATACGCAGTATTTT. Translated, it gives CGLAGVDTQYF.